The 22 T cell receptor beta chains below all came from one sample that was sequenced in a study of cytomegalovirus exposure and HLA in healthy donors. PCR involved 60 Vbeta and 13 Jbeta primers. Using immunoSEQ multiplex PCR, the repertoire was profiled, and TCRdb retains in-frame clones only, with some absent. This table has about 200,000 clones, around 80% appearing once. The material sequenced was PBMCs. Receptors were obtained from a man aged 35 to 55 in good health and CMV-seropositive.

In this sample, this clone is medium-sized (0.01 to 0.1%). V usage is TRBV15 and J usage is TRBJ1-2; a possible D gene is TRBD1 (5 bases). The CDR3 is 15 amino acids. Germline CDR1 reads LNHNV; CDR2 reads YYDKDF (reference sequence). V was pared by 0 bases and J by 6 bases, with 14 bases between. The CDR3 region has the DNA TGTGCCACCAGCAGAGATGTTGGGGGGTTAGATGGCTACACCTTC. It translates to CATSRDVGGLDGYTF. Looking up the rest from reference TRBV15 and TRBJ1-2 gives the full variable domain: DAMVIQNPRYQVTQFGKPVTLSCSQTLNHNVMYWYQQKSSQAPKLLFHYYDKDFNNEADTPDNFQSRRPNTSFCFLDIRSPGLGDTAMYLCATSRDVGGLDGYTFGSGTRLTVV.

The chain joins TRBV28 to TRBJ2-5; maybe TRBD2 (6 bases). Germline CDR1 MDHEN, CDR2 SYDVKM. V lost 5 bases, J lost 9 bases, and 16 bases lay in between. The CDR3 sequence is 13 residues long. The CDR3 protein is CASSPQPWGAQYF. Written as DNA, the CDR3 is TGTGCCAGCAGTCCCCAACCCTGGGGGGCCCAGTACTTC.

V and J are TRBV27 and TRBJ2-5; 7 bases map to TRBD2. Germline V gives CDR1 MNHEY, CDR2 SMNVEV (reference sequence). CDR3 length equals 15 residues. J was trimmed by 4 bases and V by 10 bases; bases with no gene match: 15. This CDR3 is CATGEGADLRETQYF. The CDR3 bases are TGTGCCACCGGGGAGGGAGCGGACCTCCGAGAGACCCAGTACTTC.

J is TRBJ1-3 and V is TRBV7-9, with a weak D call TRBD1 (5 bases). CDR1 and CDR2 from the germline V gene are SEHNR and FQNEAQ (reference sequence). The V end was cut by 5 bases, the J end by 1 base, with 12 bases between. The CDR3 contains 15 residues. CDR3 amino acids: CASSPDGTSGNTIYF. The CDR3 DNA is TGTGCCAGCAGCCCCGACGGGACTTCTGGAAACACCATATATTTT.

The CDR3 here is CASSQMGYEQYV. The DNA of the CDR3 is TGTGCCAGCAGCCAGATGGGCTACGAGCAGTACGTC. The V and J genes are TRBV7-9 and TRBJ2-7; D remains unclear. The V and J ends lost 5 bases and 3 bases respectively, with 8 bases between them. CDR3 length: 12 residues. Germline values: CDR1 SEHNR, CDR2 FQNEAQ (reference sequence).

This chain uses TRBV4-1 with TRBJ1-4; no firm D call. Trimming pared 2 bases from V and 4 bases from J, leaving 2 bases between. From germline, CDR1 is MGHRA and CDR2 YSYEKL. This CDR3 has 12 amino acids. The CDR3 sequence: CASSQYNEKLFF. In nucleotides, the CDR3 is TGCGCCAGCAGCCAATATAATGAAAAACTGTTTTTT.

The chain couples TRBV7-9 to TRBJ2-1, with D perhaps matching TRBD2 (6 bases). Germline V CDR1 and CDR2: SEHNR, FQNEAQ (reference sequence). The CDR3 totals 12 residues. The ends were cut back, 5 bases at V and 9 bases at J, with 11 bases in the middle. CDR3 coding DNA: TGTGCCAGCAGCCCCCGACTAGTTGAGCAGTTCTTC. It translates to CASSPRLVEQFF.

The chain uses TRBV10-2 and TRBJ2-7, with a tentative D call TRBD1 (6 bases). With 6 bases removed from V and 7 bases from J, the gap between germline ends came to 13 bases. The CDR3 has 12 residues. Per germline, CDR1 WSHSY and CDR2 SAAADI. CDR3 amino acids: CASRQGSDEQYV. The CDR3 coding sequence is TGCGCCAGCAGACAGGGATCTGATGAGCAGTACGTC.

This clone was counted a single time. The chain has TRBV5-1 and TRBJ2-7, with D unresolved. The CDR3 totals 14 residues. V lost 0 bases and J 2 bases, leaving 9 bases between the germline ends. Germline loops: CDR1 SGHRS, CDR2 YFSETQ. CDR3 nucleotides: TGCGCCAGCAGCTTGGACAGATTAACCTACGAGCAGTACTTC. Amino acids: CASSLDRLTYEQYF.

This chain joins TRBV6-1 and TRBJ1-1; D remains unclear. The germline V and J ends were trimmed by 2 bases and 6 bases, with 10 bases remaining between them. The germline V gene has CDR1 MNHNS and CDR2 SASEGT. The CDR3 length is 13 residues. CDR3 sequence reads: CASSESENAEAFF. The DNA of the CDR3 is TGTGCCAGCAGTGAATCAGAAAACGCTGAAGCTTTCTTT.

This chain connects TRBV14 to TRBJ2-2; D uncertain. The germline V gene encodes CDR1 SGHDN and CDR2 FVKESK. V lost 4 bases to trimming and J lost 1 base, with 7 bases between them. There are 14 residues in the CDR3. CDR3 sequence: CASSRLQNTGELFF. Here the CDR3 DNA reads TGTGCCAGCAGCCGATTACAGAACACCGGGGAGCTGTTTTTT. Together with reference TRBV14 and TRBJ2-2, the CDR3 gives the full variable domain: EAGVTQFPSHSVIEKGQTVTLRCDPISGHDNLYWYRRVMGKEIKFLLHFVKESKQDESGMPNNRFLAERTGGTYSTLKVQPAELEDSGVYFCASSRLQNTGELFFGEGSRLTVL.

J is TRBJ2-1 and V is TRBV29-1, with 7 bases identical to TRBD1. CDR3 length: 15 residues. The V gene end was trimmed by 5 bases and the J gene end by 3 bases; junction bases not matched to a gene: 10. Germline-derived CDR1 and CDR2 are SQVTM and ANQGSEA. CDR3 nucleotide sequence: TGCAGCGTTCCAAGATGGGACAGCATCTACAATGAGCAGTTCTTC. Its protein product is CSVPRWDSIYNEQFF.

The V gene is TRBV6-1, the J gene TRBJ2-1; TRBD2 matches 10 bases. This CDR3 is 17 amino acids long. Germline CDR1 is MNHNS and CDR2 is SASEGT. With V trimmed by 2 bases and J by 4 bases, 8 bases remained unmatched. CDR3 nucleotide sequence: TGTGCCAGCAGTGAAATAGTACTAGCGGGGCCTTACAATGAGCAGTTCTTC. It encodes CASSEIVLAGPYNEQFF.

The genes are TRBV30 and TRBJ2-1, with TRBD1 as a possible D gene (6 bases). CDR1 GTSNPN and CDR2 SVGIG come from the germline V gene (reference sequence). The CDR3 runs 13 residues. The V end lost 4 bases, the J end lost 4 bases, and 11 bases lay between the germline ends. This chain's CDR3 is CAWNRGWYNEQFF. The CDR3, as DNA: TGTGCCTGGAATAGGGGGTGGTACAATGAGCAGTTCTTC.

This chain uses TRBV5-3 with TRBJ1-2, with D unclear. TRBV5-3 is sorted into the ORF group, with uncertain function. With 5 bases removed from V and 11 bases from J, the gap between germline ends came to 19 bases. This CDR3 has 13 amino acids. The CDR3 reads CARRSGFPRCYTF. The CDR3 DNA is TGTGCCAGAAGAAGCGGGTTCCCCCGATGTTACACCTTC.

A few counts support this clone. The chain recombines TRBV27 with TRBJ1-2, with D possibly matching TRBD1 (5 bases). Germline V gene data show CDR1 as MNHEY and CDR2 as SMNVEV (reference sequence). V was shortened by 2 bases and J by 3 bases, with 16 bases between the two germline ends. This CDR3 has 16 amino acids. CDR3: CASSLHEGAGYYGYTF. The CDR3, as DNA: TGTGCCAGCAGTTTACACGAAGGGGCAGGTTACTATGGCTACACCTTC.

Concerning this clone itself: This sample includes further DNA sequences coding for the same CDR3. The rearrangement uses TRBV30 and TRBJ1-1, with D uncertain. In germline, CDR1 is GTSNPN, CDR2 SVGIG (reference sequence). There are 13 residues in the CDR3. Trimming pared 3 bases from V and 2 bases from J, leaving 10 bases between. The chain's CDR3 is CAWRPGQNTEAFF. DNA for the CDR3: TGTGCCTGGAGACCGGGTCAAAACACTGAAGCTTTCTTT.

The V and J genes are TRBV29-1 and TRBJ2-1; the match to TRBD2 covers 10 bases. V lost 7 bases to trimming and J lost 8 bases; unmatched junction nucleotides: 11. Germline V lookup: CDR1 SQVTM, CDR2 ANQGSEA. The CDR3 spans 14 residues. CDR3 protein: CSGNRLAGSYEQFF. CDR3 DNA sequence: TGCAGCGGCAACCGACTAGCGGGTTCCTATGAGCAGTTCTTC.

V is TRBV6-1 and J is TRBJ2-5; 8 bases fit TRBD1. Germline-derived CDR1 and CDR2 are MNHNS and SASEGT. This CDR3 has 14 amino acids. V was clipped by 6 bases and J by 5 bases; unmatched bases: 8. CDR3 DNA sequence: TGTGCCAGCAGGTTGACAGGGGCTATCGAGACCCAGTACTTC. Protein product: CASRLTGAIETQYF.

V usage is TRBV6-1 and J usage is TRBJ2-1, with 10 bases identical to TRBD1. The CDR3 is 15 amino acids. Trimming cost V 3 bases and J 3 bases; bases outside gene matches: 2. CDR1 is MNHNS, CDR2 SASEGT, per germline. CDR3 nucleotides: TGTGCCAGCAGTGACAGGACAGGGGGCTACAATGAGCAGTTCTTC. Its translation: CASSDRTGGYNEQFF.

This chain connects TRBV6-5 to TRBJ2-2; perhaps TRBD2 as D (6 bases). Germline-derived CDR1 and CDR2 are MNHEY and SVGAGI. V lost 4 bases and J 5 bases, leaving 14 bases between the germline ends. CDR3 length: 15 residues. DNA of the CDR3: TGTGCCAGCAGTTTTGGAGGGCCCGAAACCGGGGAGCTGTTTTTT. Translated, it gives CASSFGGPETGELFF.

The J gene is TRBJ1-1, the V gene TRBV10-1; perhaps TRBD1 as D (6 bases). Germline V gene sequence: CDR1 WNHNN, CDR2 SYGVQD (reference sequence). The CDR3 extends over 13 amino acids. Trimming took off 7 bases at V and 0 bases at J, with 9 bases between the two ends. The CDR3: CASTRDMNTEAFF. The DNA for the CDR3 is TGCGCCAGCACACGGGACATGAACACTGAAGCTTTCTTT.